The clone carrying this T cell receptor (beta chain) occurred a few times. Its antigen is not identified. This sample was taken from a study of identical twins. The study, taken as a whole, reports: Interpretation of the results relied on cross-sectional statistical analysis and not on following the same donors.

CDR3 length equals 18 residues. J was trimmed by 2 bases and V by 2 bases; bases with no gene match: 14. CDR1 is MNHNS, CDR2 SASEGT, per germline. TCRdb re-called the 5' RACE reads with MiXCR, one entry per CDR3 protein. The table has hundreds of thousands of distinct CDR3 sequences, around 21% seen once. Separately, the same data were catalogued under a study of T cells expressing NK-cell markers. That paper adds: Seven donors tested HCMV-seropositive and one tested seronegative among the eight sequenced. Anti-gamma-delta TCR antibody use in several experiments restricted sorting to alpha-beta TCR T cells. Specificity for HCMV among expanded NKG2C+ T cell clones was not established.

The genes are TRBV6-1 and TRBJ2-5, with 7 positions matching TRBD1. Sequenced material: PBMCs. The sequence came from a woman between 18 and 29 years old in good health. CDR3: CASSEPGQSRSLQETQYF. The DNA for the CDR3 is TGTGCCAGCAGTGAACCGGGACAGTCCCGATCGCTGCAAGAGACCCAGTACTTC.